The sequence of this TCR beta chain was determined in a study of response to subunit inactivated influenza vaccine. TCRdb independently ran MiXCR on the RT-PCR reads; one entry per CDR3 protein. The sample lists about 830,000 distinct CDR3 sequences, around 18% occurring once. A note on this clonotype: The antigen is unknown.

Study-wide findings and caveats: New T cells are recruited in small numbers by each seasonal influenza vaccination, according to the authors' suggestion.

The sequence was collected from a middle-aged man who received an inactivated influenza vaccine. The sample here was PBMCs from blood, taken about 5 days after vaccination.

The CDR3 sequence is CASRVGGTGYIGELFF. The CDR3 region has the DNA TGTGCCAGCAGAGTAGGAGGGACAGGGTATATCGGGGAGCTGTTTTTT. This chain links TRBV7-2 with TRBJ2-2; 9 nucleotides match TRBD1. V was clipped by 6 bases and J by 7 bases; unmatched bases: 12. The germline V gene encodes CDR1 SGHTA and CDR2 FQGNSA. This CDR3 has 16 residues.